Below, 27 T cell receptor beta chains from the same sample are listed, as sequenced in a study of T cell responses to AZD1222 COVID-19 vaccine (dated by TCRdb to about 2021). The time point label on this specimen signifies: baseline before first vaccination. Receptor amplification or capture employed the immunoSEQ multiplex PCR assay. The source is immuneACCESS, and TCRdb retained only in-frame sequences with V and J called. Part of the clones is not carried over; for the studies checked, unresolved V genes explain less than half of this, and the remainder is unexplained. The sample table holds about 92,000 clones, of which approximately 90% were seen once. The ten largest clones add up to more than 8.5% of the sample. The starting material was peripheral blood, obtained on day 0 of AZD1222 vaccination. The receptor source for this set is an adult in good health.

CDR3: CASRQDRINEQFF. In DNA form, the CDR3 reads TGTGCCAGCAGGCAGGACAGGATCAATGAGCAGTTCTTC. The V and J genes are TRBV7-9 and TRBJ2-1, with 7 bases that match TRBD1. The CDR3 is made up of 13 amino acids. Germline values: CDR1 SEHNR, CDR2 FQNEAQ (reference sequence). The V gene end was trimmed by 6 bases and the J gene end by 6 bases; junction bases not matched to a gene: 5.

V gene TRBV5-1 combines with J gene TRBJ2-7, with 7 bases that match TRBD2. Germline-derived CDR1 and CDR2 are SGHRS and YFSETQ. The junction had 8 bases not matched to a gene; V was cut back by 2 bases and J by 6 bases. The CDR3 runs to 14 residues. The CDR3 spells CASSFGTNNGEQYF. The CDR3 DNA follows: TGCGCCAGCAGCTTTGGGACTAACAACGGCGAGCAGTACTTC.

The J gene is TRBJ2-7, the V gene TRBV7-2; D remains ambiguous. Germline loops: CDR1 SGHTA, CDR2 FQGNSA. The CDR3 contains 16 residues. V lost 5 bases, J lost 5 bases, and 22 bases lay in between. The CDR3 region has the DNA TGTGCCAGCAGCCCAGATGTCGCTAGTCCGGCGCACGAGCAGTACTTC. Protein sequence: CASSPDVASPAHEQYF. The full variable domain, completed using reference TRBV7-2 and TRBJ2-7, is GAGVSQSPSNKVTEKGKDVELRCDPISGHTALYWYRQSLGQGLEFLIYFQGNSAPDKSGLPSDRFSAERTGGSVSTLTIQRTQQEDSAVYLCASSPDVASPAHEQYFGPGTRLTVT.

The V gene is TRBV18, the J gene TRBJ2-1, with a possible D match to TRBD2 (6 bases). The CDR3 totals 16 residues. Trimming stripped 3 bases from V and 9 bases from J, with 21 bases between. Germline V gene sequence: CDR1 KGHSH, CDR2 LQKENI. The CDR3 nucleotides are TGTGCCAGCTCACCCATGGAGGGGATGGCCCGGGTTGAGCAGTTCTTC. Its translation: CASSPMEGMARVEQFF.

This clone was found a few times. The chain recombines TRBV7-2 with TRBJ2-2, with D perhaps matching TRBD2 (6 bases). CDR3 length: 14 residues. From germline, CDR1 is SGHTA and CDR2 FQGNSA. V lost 9 bases, J lost 0 bases, and 11 bases lay in between. The CDR3 here is CASRGTANTGELFF. CDR3 bases: TGTGCCAGTCGGGGGACGGCGAACACCGGGGAGCTGTTTTTT.

The genes are TRBV6-6 and TRBJ2-2; no firm D call. The V gene lost 4 bases and the J gene lost 6 bases, with 15 bases spanning the gap. Germline assignment: CDR1 MNHNY and CDR2 SVGAGI (reference sequence). This CDR3 comprises 15 residues. In DNA, the CDR3 is TGTGCCAGCAGTTTCCGGGCCTCGCCGGCCGGGGAGCTGTTTTTT. Translating it yields CASSFRASPAGELFF.

The V call is TRBV5-8, the J call TRBJ1-4; D ambiguous. Germline V lookup: CDR1 SGHTS, CDR2 YDEGEE. The V end was cut by 4 bases, the J end by 8 bases, with 27 bases between. This CDR3 has 18 residues. The CDR3 DNA reads TGTGCCAGCAGCACCCGTACGGGGTTTTGGTCGGTAGGGGAAAAACTGTTTTTT. Its protein product is CASSTRTGFWSVGEKLFF.

V is TRBV18 and J is TRBJ2-2; TRBD2 matches at 7 bases. CDR3 length: 15 amino acids. Losses at the gene ends were 2 bases for V and 4 bases for J; bases not matched to a gene: 4. Germline V CDR1 and CDR2: KGHSH, LQKENI. CDR3 region: CASSPAGAGTGELFF. The DNA of the CDR3 is TGTGCCAGCTCACCAGCGGGAGCGGGCACCGGGGAGCTGTTTTTT.

This rearrangement joins TRBV10-3 to TRBJ2-5, with TRBD2 matching over 11 bases. The CDR3 is 16 amino acids. V was pared by 4 bases and J by 5 bases, with 9 bases of the junction left unmatched. The germline gives CDR1 ENHRY, CDR2 SYGVKD. The CDR3 spells CAISGGLAERGETQYF. The DNA for the CDR3 is TGTGCCATCAGTGGGGGACTAGCGGAGAGGGGGGAGACCCAGTACTTC.

This clone was seen only once. This chain links TRBV19 with TRBJ1-1; no clear D gene. CDR3 length equals 11 residues. The V end lost 3 bases, the J end lost 10 bases, and 9 bases lay between the germline ends. CDR1 LNHDA and CDR2 SQIVND come from the germline V gene (reference sequence). This CDR3 is CASSINKAAFF. Written as DNA, the CDR3 is TGTGCCAGTAGTATTAACAAGGCAGCTTTCTTT.

The V and J genes are TRBV15 and TRBJ1-1; unclear D gene. Per the germline V gene, CDR1 is LNHNV and CDR2 is YYDKDF (reference sequence). CDR3 length equals 15 residues. Trimming took 0 bases from V and 2 from J, leaving 10 bases between them. CDR3 sequence reads: CATSRDRATNTEAFF. DNA of the CDR3: TGTGCCACCAGCAGAGATCGGGCAACCAACACTGAAGCTTTCTTT.

The chain links TRBV29-1 to TRBJ1-3, with 9 bases that match TRBD1. CDR1 SQVTM and CDR2 ANQGSEA come from the germline V gene. This CDR3 spans 16 amino acids. V trimming: 7 bases; J trimming: 0 bases; junction bases outside the gene matches: 10. DNA for the CDR3: TGCAGCGCCGTAAGGGGACAGGGTATCTCTGGAAACACCATATATTTT. Amino acids: CSAVRGQGISGNTIYF.

The chain carries TRBV27 and TRBJ1-6; 8 bases are a match to TRBD1. V was pared by 7 bases and J by 6 bases, with 5 bases of the junction left unmatched. The germline V gene has CDR1 MNHEY and CDR2 SMNVEV (reference sequence). This CDR3 region has 14 residues. The CDR3 DNA reads as TGTGCCAGCACGCGGACAGGGACTAATTCACCCCTCCACTTT. Translating it yields CASTRTGTNSPLHF.

The V gene is TRBV5-8, the J gene TRBJ1-5, with D possibly TRBD1 on 6 matching bases. This CDR3 has 16 residues. Germline V gives CDR1 SGHTS, CDR2 YDEGEE. The V and J ends lost 4 bases and 0 bases respectively, with 14 bases between them. CDR3 bases: TGTGCCAGCAGCAGAGACAGGTCGGGTAGCAATCAGCCCCAGCATTTT. Translated: CASSRDRSGSNQPQHF.

The chain uses TRBV18 and TRBJ2-2; maybe TRBD2 (6 bases). V lost 3 bases and J 3 bases, leaving 14 bases between the germline ends. The CDR3 runs 16 residues. The germline gives CDR1 KGHSH, CDR2 LQKENI. This CDR3 is CASSPRPGVDTGELFF. Written as DNA, the CDR3 is TGTGCCAGCTCACCCCGGCCGGGAGTCGACACCGGGGAGCTGTTTTTT.

Only a few counts were recorded for this clone. The chain joins TRBV5-1 to TRBJ2-7, with a weak D call TRBD1 (5 bases). The CDR3 spans 17 residues. Germline loops: CDR1 SGHRS, CDR2 YFSETQ. The ends were cut back, 0 bases at V and 2 bases at J, with 18 bases in the middle. In DNA form, the CDR3 reads TGCGCCAGCAGCTTGGGGCAGGGAAAAGGAAGCCCCTACGAGCAGTACTTC. Translated, it gives CASSLGQGKGSPYEQYF.

The V and J genes are TRBV7-2 and TRBJ1-1, with D unclear. Trimming stripped 6 bases from V and 2 bases from J, with 10 bases between. This CDR3 is built from 13 residues. Germline V gene data show CDR1 as SGHTA and CDR2 as FQGNSA. CDR3 region: CASSQHINTEAFF. Here the CDR3 DNA reads TGTGCCAGCAGTCAACACATTAACACTGAAGCTTTCTTT.

This sequence joins TRBV3-1 (or the pseudogene TRBV3-2) and TRBJ2-2, with 8 bases identical to TRBD2. J lost 2 bases, V lost 5 bases, and 4 bases had no gene match. The CDR3 totals 15 residues. Germline V CDR1 and CDR2: LGHDT, YNNKEL (reference sequence). CDR3 loop: CASSGLAANTGELFF. The CDR3 DNA is TGTGCCAGCAGCGGACTAGCTGCCAACACCGGGGAGCTGTTTTTT.

The chain uses TRBV15 and TRBJ2-2; D unresolved. Looked up from germline, CDR1 is LNHNV and CDR2 is YYDKDF (reference sequence). The V end lost 0 bases, the J end lost 4 bases, and 6 bases lay between the germline ends. This CDR3 region has 14 residues. Here the CDR3 reads CATSRDRTTGELFF. CDR3 DNA sequence: TGTGCCACCAGCAGAGATCGGACCACCGGGGAGCTGTTTTTT.

The V call is TRBV2, the J call TRBJ1-3; 10 bases align to TRBD1. Germline V gene lookup returns CDR1 SNHLY and CDR2 FYNNEI. The CDR3 extends over 14 amino acids. Germline trimming cut 6 bases from V and 3 bases from J; bases unmatched to any gene: 2. The CDR3 here is CASRGQGIGNTIYF. The CDR3 region has the DNA TGTGCCAGCAGGGGACAGGGGATTGGAAACACCATATATTTT.

This chain links TRBV18 with TRBJ1-5; D might be TRBD1 (6 bases). Germline values: CDR1 KGHSH, CDR2 LQKENI. Trimming removed 2 bases from V and 2 bases from J, with 16 bases in between. The CDR3 loop spans 17 amino acids. Written as DNA, the CDR3 is TGTGCCAGCTCACCAGAGGGGGGGATCCCGGGCAATCAGCCCCAGCATTTT. This sequence encodes CASSPEGGIPGNQPQHF.

The rearrangement uses TRBV14 and TRBJ1-2, with D possibly TRBD1 on 5 matching bases. CDR1 SGHDN and CDR2 FVKESK come from the germline V gene. The length of the CDR3 is 14 residues. V was trimmed by 2 bases and J by 8 bases, leaving 15 bases between them. The CDR3, as DNA: TGTGCCAGCAGCCAAATGAGCCGGGGGTCGGGCTACACCTTC. Translation: CASSQMSRGSGYTF.

In its sample, this clone was seen a few times. This chain joins TRBV11-2 and TRBJ2-7; 11 nucleotides align to TRBD1. Germline CDR1 SGHAT, CDR2 FQNNGV. V was pared by 4 bases and J by 3 bases, with 2 bases of the junction left unmatched. The CDR3 contains 14 residues. CDR3 sequence: CASSSGQGVYEQYF. In DNA, the CDR3 is TGTGCCAGCAGCTCGGGACAGGGGGTCTACGAGCAGTACTTC.

The rearrangement uses TRBV3-1 (or the pseudogene TRBV3-2) and TRBJ1-5, with 8 nucleotides matching TRBD1. This CDR3 has 18 residues. From germline, CDR1 is LGHDT and CDR2 YNNKEL (reference sequence). The V segment lost 1 base and the J segment 1 base; nucleotides outside the gene matches: 9. This CDR3 is CASSQGQGAAGSNQPQHF. DNA of the CDR3: TGTGCCAGCAGCCAAGGCCAGGGGGCTGCTGGGAGCAATCAGCCCCAGCATTTT.

The chain recombines TRBV2 with TRBJ2-7; TRBD1 aligns across 8 bases. Looked up from germline, CDR1 is SNHLY and CDR2 is FYNNEI. The junction had 7 bases not matched to a gene; V was cut back by 7 bases and J by 5 bases. The CDR3 length is 13 residues. The CDR3 reads CASNRQGRNEQYF. CDR3 bases: TGTGCCAGCAACCGACAGGGGCGCAACGAGCAGTACTTC.

V gene TRBV2 combines with J gene TRBJ2-7, with D perhaps matching TRBD1 or TRBD2 (7 bases each). V was cut by 5 bases and J by 6 bases, with 20 bases left in between. The CDR3 loop spans 15 amino acids. Germline V gives CDR1 SNHLY, CDR2 FYNNEI. DNA of the CDR3: TGTGCCAGCAGTTCCCTACAGGGGAGGGTAGCCGAGCAGTACTTC. Residues: CASSSLQGRVAEQYF.

The chain recombines TRBV28 with TRBJ1-2, with D unresolved. The CDR3 contains 12 residues. Germline V gene sequence: CDR1 MDHEN, CDR2 SYDVKM. V was shortened by 6 bases and J by 5 bases, with 10 bases between the two germline ends. The CDR3 DNA reads TGTGCCAGCAGAGCAGACCAGTATGGCTACACCTTC. Translating it yields CASRADQYGYTF.